The clone carrying this T cell receptor (beta chain) was seen ten or more times. In the original workflow: Reference gene primer amplification yielded estimated nucleated cell counts. Sequencing was performed with immunoSEQ multiplex PCR; in TCRdb, only in-frame clones are kept and a portion is missing. The DNA gave D and trimming, while V, J and clone size come from that table. Of roughly 100,000 clones detected, less than 90% appear once; the ten largest clones hold 2%. The sample is drawn from a study of blood T cell repertoires in COVID-19. Across the study: Some COVID-19 samples were acute and others convalescent; all came from the United States, Italy and Spain. The analysed material was cDNA or gDNA that came from T cells, B-cell-depleted T cells, or PBMCs.

The CDR3 sequence is 17 residues long. Unmatched junction bases numbered 9, after V lost 4 bases and J lost 2 bases. Germline CDR1 reads MGHRA; CDR2 reads YSYEKL. Specimen: peripheral blood. This TCR was recovered from an older man with active or convalescent COVID-19. The chain combines TRBV4-1 with TRBJ2-5; the match to TRBD2 covers 11 bases. Written as DNA, the CDR3 is TGCGCCAGCAGCCCCGGTTCTAGCGGGGGGTTACAAGAGACCCAGTACTTC. This encodes CASSPGSSGGLQETQYF.